A selection of T cell receptor beta chains follows, all from one sample in a study of cytomegalovirus exposure and HLA in healthy donors. TCRdb's table, derived via immunoSEQ multiplex PCR, lists solely in-frame clones and lacks some. The sample gives around 150,000 clones, 76% of which show up once; roughly 1.4% is in the top ten. The specimen sequenced was PBMCs. The source is a man between 60 and 70 years old in good health and CMV-seronegative. CDR3s include the opening cysteine and the closing phenylalanine or tryptophan. Fields, in order: V gene, CDR3 length, clone size, J gene, D gene, CDR3 protein, CDR3 DNA. The D gene is left open where the match is weak. Some rows have no size entry. The others give once, few or many, or a class for an expanded clone.

TRBV6-6	13	.	TRBJ2-2	.	CASSYAGTGELFF	TGTGCCAGCAGTTACGCGGGAACCGGGGAGCTGTTTTTT
TRBV9	15	once	TRBJ2-3	TRBD2	CASSLTSGSLDTQYF	TGTGCCAGCAGCCTGACTAGCGGGTCCCTTGATACGCAGTATTTT
TRBV11-2	15	.	TRBJ2-7	TRBD1	CASSLDRGTVYEQYF	TGTGCCAGCAGCTTAGATAGAGGGACAGTCTACGAGCAGTACTTC
TRBV18	14	.	TRBJ1-1	.	CASSPTQGNTEAFF	TGTGCCAGCTCGCCGACGCAGGGGAACACTGAAGCTTTCTTT
TRBV30	14	.	TRBJ2-5	TRBD2	CAWSVQAGGETQYF	TGTGCCTGGAGTGTACAGGCGGGGGGAGAGACCCAGTACTTC
TRBV6-5	15	.	TRBJ1-6	TRBD1	CAISDSDRGNSPLHF	TGTGCCATCAGTGACTCAGACAGGGGGAATTCACCCCTCCACTTT
TRBV5-1	13	.	TRBJ2-7	.	CASSSGSSYEQYF	TGCGCCAGCAGCTCCGGTAGCTCCTACGAGCAGTACTTC
TRBV28	14	.	TRBJ1-5	.	CASTSGGSNQPQHF	TGTGCCAGCACCTCTGGAGGCAGCAATCAGCCCCAGCATTTT
TRBV6-1	14	once	TRBJ2-3	.	CASSETGRTDTQYF	TGTGCCAGCAGTGAAACAGGCCGCACAGATACGCAGTATTTT
TRBV27	15	few	TRBJ2-7	TRBD2	CASSSSGSPPYEQYF	TGTGCCAGCAGTTCAAGCGGGAGCCCCCCCTACGAGCAGTACTTC
TRBV10-3	14	.	TRBJ1-2	.	CAISADSLGYGYTF	TGTGCCATCAGTGCGGACAGTCTAGGCTATGGCTACACCTTC
TRBV28	14	few	TRBJ2-2	.	CASSLRGNTGELFF	TGTGCCAGCAGTTTACGGGGGAACACCGGGGAGCTGTTTTTT
TRBV2	14	.	TRBJ2-2	.	CASSRASNTGELFF	TGTGCCAGCAGTCGAGCTAGCAACACCGGGGAGCTGTTTTTT
TRBV4-3	14	.	TRBJ2-5	.	CASSPVLGEETQYF	TGCGCCAGCAGCCCGGTCCTGGGAGAGGAGACCCAGTACTTC
TRBV9	15	.	TRBJ1-3	TRBD1	CASSSTGTVGNTIYF	TGTGCCAGCAGCAGCACCGGGACAGTGGGAAACACCATATATTTT
TRBV13	15	.	TRBJ2-7	TRBD2	CASSLRGGSGYEQYF	TGTGCCAGCAGCTTACGGGGGGGTAGCGGGTACGAGCAGTACTTC
TRBV7-8	16	once	TRBJ2-7	TRBD1	CASSRETGASSYEQYF	TGTGCCAGCAGCCGAGAGACAGGGGCAAGCTCCTACGAGCAGTACTTC
TRBV7-8	16	.	TRBJ1-2	TRBD1	CASSLASEGASYGYTF	TGTGCCAGCAGCTTAGCCTCGGAGGGGGCGAGCTATGGCTACACCTTC
TRBV11-2	15	.	TRBJ2-1	TRBD2	CASSSPMREAISPFF	TGTGCCAGCAGCTCTCCGATGCGGGAGGCTATCTCGCCGTTCTTC
TRBV11-2	15	.	TRBJ1-2	.	CASSRTGEANYGYTF	TGTGCCAGCAGCCGGACTGGGGAAGCTAACTATGGCTACACCTTC
TRBV7-3	15	.	TRBJ2-3	TRBD2	CASSLAGGQLDTQYF	TGTGCCAGCAGCTTAGCGGGGGGGCAATTGGATACGCAGTATTTT
TRBV9	15	.	TRBJ1-1	.	CASSVAVGMNTEAFF	TGTGCCAGCAGCGTAGCTGTGGGCATGAACACTGAAGCTTTCTTT
TRBV5-4	16	.	TRBJ2-1	.	CASQDRGSGLPNEQFF	TGTGCCAGCCAGGATCGGGGTAGCGGACTCCCCAATGAGCAGTTCTTC
TRBV7-9	13	.	TRBJ2-1	.	CASSLGQGNEQFF	TGTGCCAGCAGCTTAGGGCAGGGCAATGAGCAGTTCTTC
TRBV19	12	.	TRBJ2-1	TRBD1	CASSSGGDEQFF	TGTGCCAGTAGCTCAGGGGGCGATGAGCAGTTCTTC
TRBV28	17	few	TRBJ2-5	.	CASSLLRRYSSSETQYF	TGTGCCAGCAGTTTACTTCGCAGATACAGTTCGTCAGAGACCCAGTACTTC
TRBV5-4	13	.	TRBJ1-3	.	CASSFNQGNTIYF	TGTGCCAGCAGCTTTAATCAGGGAAACACCATATATTTT
TRBV7-2	17	once	TRBJ2-3	TRBD2	CASSLQGRGGGTDTQYF	TGTGCCAGCAGCTTACAAGGGCGCGGGGGAGGCACAGATACGCAGTATTTT
TRBV19	13	.	TRBJ1-5	TRBD1	CASSKTGPAAQHF	TGTGCCAGTAGCAAGACAGGGCCTGCCGCCCAGCATTTT
TRBV10-1	13	.	TRBJ2-7	.	CASSDRTAYEQYF	TGCGCCAGCAGCGACAGGACGGCCTACGAGCAGTACTTC
TRBV11-2	16	once	TRBJ1-2	TRBD1	CASSLNGVGQAPPHTF	TGTGCCAGCAGCTTAAACGGGGTTGGACAGGCTCCCCCCCACACCTTC
TRBV15	16	.	TRBJ2-3	TRBD1	CATNRGRFGSTDTQYF	TGTGCCACAAACAGGGGGAGGTTCGGAAGTACAGATACGCAGTATTTT
TRBV6-6	16	.	TRBJ1-4	.	CASSRAQGRNNEKLFF	TGTGCCAGCAGTCGGGCGCAGGGGCGGAATAATGAAAAACTGTTTTTT
TRBV7-7	15	.	TRBJ2-2	TRBD1	CASSPRTGNTGELFF	TGTGCCAGCAGCCCGAGGACAGGGAACACCGGGGAGCTGTTTTTT
TRBV6-4	15	once	TRBJ2-1	TRBD2	CASSELAGGRDEQFF	TGTGCCAGCAGTGAATTAGCGGGGGGCCGCGATGAGCAGTTCTTC
TRBV6-1	17	.	TRBJ1-2	TRBD1	CASSESLGDSDHYGYTF	TGTGCCAGCAGTGAATCCTTGGGGGACAGCGACCACTATGGCTACACCTTC
TRBV10-3	13	.	TRBJ2-7	TRBD2	CAISKTSGDEQYF	TGTGCCATCAGTAAGACTAGCGGGGATGAGCAGTACTTC
TRBV27	12	.	TRBJ2-3	.	CASRENADTQYF	TGTGCCAGCAGAGAAAACGCGGATACGCAGTATTTT
TRBV7-8	16	few	TRBJ2-7	TRBD2	CASSPVVAGLDYEQYF	TGTGCCAGCAGCCCTGTAGTGGCCGGACTAGACTACGAGCAGTACTTC
TRBV7-9	16	.	TRBJ2-7	.	CASSLGRGYLGYEQYF	TGTGCCAGCAGCTTGGGGCGAGGATACCTCGGCTACGAGCAGTACTTC
TRBV6-5	15	.	TRBJ2-7	.	CASSTSGRSSYEQYF	TGTGCCAGCAGTACGAGTGGCAGGTCGAGCTACGAGCAGTACTTC
TRBV7-9	18	.	TRBJ1-1	.	CASSSVPPGYSLNTEAFF	TGTGCCAGCAGCTCCGTCCCACCAGGGTATTCGCTGAACACTGAAGCTTTCTTT
TRBV5-6	14	few	TRBJ1-2	.	CASSLLQGRDGYTF	TGTGCCAGCAGCTTGCTCCAGGGGAGGGATGGCTACACCTTC
TRBV25-1	15	once	TRBJ2-1	.	CASSRGRYSYNEQFF	TGTGCCAGCAGCCGGGGGAGGTACTCCTACAATGAGCAGTTCTTC
TRBV7-2	13	.	TRBJ2-2	.	CASSPWGPGELFF	TGTGCCAGCAGTCCTTGGGGGCCCGGGGAGCTGTTTTTT
TRBV5-4	16	.	TRBJ2-5	.	CASSPLTGATQETQYF	TGTGCCAGCAGCCCTCTGACAGGCGCCACCCAAGAGACCCAGTACTTC
TRBV6-5	15	.	TRBJ1-2	.	CASSYSTMTAYGYTF	TGTGCCAGCAGTTACTCGACGATGACAGCCTATGGCTACACCTTC
TRBV2	13	.	TRBJ2-3	TRBD2	CASSGLAPDTQYF	TGTGCCAGCAGTGGACTAGCGCCCGATACGCAGTATTTT
TRBV7-8	18	few	TRBJ1-2	TRBD1	CASSLVPSGQQGARGYTF	TGTGCCAGCAGCTTAGTTCCGTCTGGGCAACAGGGGGCGAGGGGCTACACCTTC
TRBV11-2	14	.	TRBJ1-2	.	CASSLAQGNYGYTF	TGTGCCAGCAGCTTAGCACAGGGCAACTATGGCTACACCTTC
TRBV4-3	14	once	TRBJ1-5	.	CASSQERGNQPQHF	TGCGCCAGCAGCCAAGAAAGGGGGAATCAGCCCCAGCATTTT
TRBV28	14	.	TRBJ1-6	TRBD1	CASSSGQGRSPLHF	TGTGCCAGCAGTTCTGGACAGGGCCGTTCACCCCTCCACTTT
TRBV6-6	13	.	TRBJ1-2	.	CASSYEQNYGYTF	TGTGCCAGCAGTTACGAACAGAACTATGGCTACACCTTC
TRBV7-9	15	.	TRBJ1-1	.	CASSLEPHQNTEAFF	TGTGCCAGCAGCTTAGAACCACATCAGAACACTGAAGCTTTCTTT
TRBV19	18	.	TRBJ2-2	.	CASSIVPLRGTNTGELFF	TGTGCCAGTAGTATAGTACCCTTGAGGGGGACGAACACCGGGGAGCTGTTTTTT
TRBV2	16	.	TRBJ2-3	.	CASSEVWQGRADTQYF	TGTGCCAGCAGTGAAGTTTGGCAGGGAAGGGCAGATACGCAGTATTTT